A single sample gave rise to the 32 T cell receptor beta chains below, sequenced in a study of PD-1 blockade in classical Hodgkin lymphoma. Noted time point: cycle 4 day 1 (C4D1), after 6 weeks of nivolumab. All patients experienced relapse after autologous stem cell transplantation, and brentuximab vedotin exposure was variable. Method: immunoSEQ multiplex PCR; TCRdb's copy keeps in-frame clones and lacks some. Of tens of thousands of clones in the sample, roughly 80% are singletons; the top ten hold approximately 18%. This specimen consisted of peripheral blood mononuclear cells (PBMCs), obtained before the fourth cycle of nivolumab. The source of these receptors is a human donor with classical Hodgkin lymphoma.

The rearrangement joins TRBV6-6 to TRBJ2-3, with 7 bases matching TRBD1. Germline CDR1 MNHNY, CDR2 SVGAGI (reference sequence). Trimming at V came to 5 bases and at J to 0 bases, leaving 8 bases not matched to a gene. There are 16 residues in the CDR3. Written as DNA, the CDR3 is TGTGCCAGCAGTCGGCCACAGGGGACCAGCACAGATACGCAGTATTTT. This codes for CASSRPQGTSTDTQYF.

V and J are TRBV2 and TRBJ2-2; D unresolved. Germline V gives CDR1 SNHLY, CDR2 FYNNEI. The CDR3 totals 14 residues. The ends were cut back, 5 bases at V and 4 bases at J, with 11 bases in the middle. The DNA of the CDR3 is TGTGCCAGCAGTCCGGACCGAACCACCGGGGAGCTGTTTTTT. It yields the protein CASSPDRTTGELFF. Full variable domain (remainder filled in from reference TRBV2 and TRBJ2-2): EPEVTQTPSHQVTQMGQEVILRCVPISNHLYFYWYRQILGQKVEFLVSFYNNEISEKSEIFDDQFSVERPDGSNFTLKIRSTKLEDSAMYFCASSPDRTTGELFFGEGSRLTVL.

The table lists this clone with a count of one. The genes are TRBV9 and TRBJ1-3; D might be TRBD1 (5 bases). Germline CDR1 SGDLS, CDR2 YYNGEE. V lost 4 bases and J 1 base, leaving 6 bases between the germline ends. This CDR3 is 13 amino acids long. The CDR3 is CASSWGSGNTIYF. Here the CDR3 DNA reads TGTGCCAGCAGCTGGGGGTCTGGAAACACCATATATTTT.

The chain combines TRBV30 with TRBJ2-2; no clear D gene. Trimming took 7 bases from V and 7 from J, leaving 16 bases between them. This CDR3 is built from 13 residues. Germline values: CDR1 GTSNPN, CDR2 SVGIG (reference sequence). The CDR3 is CASEEVVGGELFF. CDR3 nucleotide sequence: TGTGCCTCGGAAGAGGTGGTCGGCGGGGAGCTGTTTTTT.

V is TRBV7-8 and J is TRBJ1-6, with 7 bases identical to TRBD1. V lost 2 bases, J lost 10 bases, and 5 bases stayed unmatched. Germline V CDR1 and CDR2: SGHVS, FQNEAQ. The CDR3 has 14 residues. The CDR3 DNA sequence: TGTGCCAGCAGCTTAAGACAGGGTGGATCACCCCTCCACTTT. It codes for CASSLRQGGSPLHF.

This chain links TRBV7-7 with TRBJ1-5; no firm D call. In germline, CDR1 is SSHAT, CDR2 FNYEAQ (reference sequence). This CDR3 region has 14 residues. V was trimmed by 7 bases and J by 4 bases, leaving 14 bases between them. The CDR3 region has the DNA TGTGCCAGCACCCCGGGCTTCGGGAATCAGCCCCAGCATTTT. As protein: CASTPGFGNQPQHF.

V is TRBV2 and J is TRBJ1-3; the match to TRBD1 covers 10 bases. The germline V gene encodes CDR1 SNHLY and CDR2 FYNNEI. The V and J ends lost 4 bases and 0 bases, in that order; junction bases with no gene match: 6. The CDR3 totals 17 residues. Written as DNA, the CDR3 is TGTGCCAGCAGTGCAGGACAGGGGGTCCACTCTGGAAACACCATATATTTT. This translates into CASSAGQGVHSGNTIYF.

This clone is a singleton in its sample. The chain combines TRBV29-1 with TRBJ1-2; D is perhaps TRBD1 (6 bases). Per germline, CDR1 SQVTM and CDR2 ANQGSEA. Trimming cost V 2 bases and J 7 bases, with 17 bases left between them. CDR3 length: 14 amino acids. CDR3: CSVEPTQGGGGYTF. As DNA, the CDR3 is TGCAGCGTTGAACCGACTCAAGGGGGTGGTGGCTACACCTTC.

V and J are TRBV5-4 and TRBJ1-2; D might be TRBD1 (5 bases). V lost 6 bases and J lost 4, with 16 bases in between. The length of the CDR3 is 14 residues. Germline lookup yields CDR1 SGHNT and CDR2 YYREEE (reference sequence). CDR3 sequence: CASNPSGTFYGYTF. The CDR3 coding sequence is TGTGCCAGCAACCCTAGTGGGACCTTCTATGGCTACACCTTC.

The chain recombines TRBV4-3 with TRBJ2-3, with 16 bases fitting TRBD2. After removal of 4 bases from V and 1 base from J, the junction contained 11 bases not matched to a gene. The CDR3 consists of 20 residues. Germline V CDR1 and CDR2: LGHNA, YSLEER. CDR3 coding DNA: TGCGCCAGCAGCCGGGGACTAGCGGGGGGGCGGGGTGGAGGCACAGATACGCAGTATTTT. Its translation: CASSRGLAGGRGGGTDTQYF.

The V and J genes are TRBV6-4 and TRBJ1-5; unclear D gene. The CDR3 is made up of 13 amino acids. Trimming removed 7 bases at V and 3 bases at J, with 10 bases between. CDR1 and CDR2 (germline): MRHNA, SNTAGT. The DNA for the CDR3 is TGTGCCAGCAAGACGGCCCACAATCAGCCCCAGCATTTT. Amino acid sequence: CASKTAHNQPQHF.

This CDR3 is CASSLGGFSTDTQYF. The CDR3 DNA reads as TGTGCCAGCAGCTTAGGGGGTTTTAGCACAGATACGCAGTATTTT. The genes are TRBV13 and TRBJ2-3; no clear D gene. Germline lookup yields CDR1 PRHDT and CDR2 FYEKMQ (reference sequence). V lost 0 bases and J 0 bases, leaving 7 bases between the germline ends. The CDR3 covers 15 residues.

V gene TRBV6-1 combines with J gene TRBJ1-2; a possible D gene is TRBD1 (6 bases). The CDR3 covers 17 residues. Trimming cost V 0 bases and J 7 bases, with 21 bases left between them. Germline V lookup: CDR1 MNHNS, CDR2 SASEGT. The CDR3 sequence: CASSEAPEVGGEVGYTF. CDR3 in DNA: TGTGCCAGCAGTGAAGCGCCCGAAGTCGGGGGCGAGGTTGGCTACACCTTC.

This chain links TRBV9 with TRBJ1-2; TRBD1 matches at 8 bases. Germline CDR1 and CDR2: SGDLS and YYNGEE. CDR3 length: 13 residues. Trimming at V came to 1 base and at J to 7 bases, leaving 3 bases not matched to a gene. The chain's CDR3 is CASSVQGARGYTF. As DNA, the CDR3 is TGTGCCAGCAGCGTACAGGGGGCACGTGGCTACACCTTC.

This chain links TRBV28 with TRBJ2-2; TRBD1 aligns across 7 bases. The CDR3 loop spans 14 amino acids. The germline gives CDR1 MDHEN, CDR2 SYDVKM. Trimming removed 11 bases from V and 4 bases from J; junction bases left unmatched: 10. The CDR3 DNA sequence: TGTGCCTCCCGGGCAGGGGGTAGCACCGGGGAGCTGTTTTTT. Translation gives CASRAGGSTGELFF.

This chain connects TRBV7-9 to TRBJ2-7, with D perhaps TRBD1 (5 bases). Germline loops: CDR1 SEHNR, CDR2 FQNEAQ (reference sequence). The V end lost 1 base, the J end lost 0 bases, and 7 bases lay between the germline ends. The CDR3 has 14 amino acids. The DNA of the CDR3 is TGTGCCAGCAGCTTAGGAACAGGCTCCTACGAGCAGTACTTC. The encoded protein is CASSLGTGSYEQYF.

This chain uses TRBV7-8 with TRBJ2-7, with D possibly TRBD1 on 6 matching bases. Trimming left V 5 bases short and J 4 bases short, with 15 bases between. CDR1 is SGHVS, CDR2 FQNEAQ, per germline. The CDR3 contains 14 residues. CDR3 amino acids: CASSPWQGSYEQYF. The CDR3 DNA sequence: TGTGCCAGCAGCCCATGGCAGGGGTCGTACGAGCAGTACTTC.

The gene calls are TRBV5-8 and TRBJ2-7, with D possibly TRBD2 on 7 matching bases. V dropped 3 bases and J dropped 3 bases, with 16 bases sitting between them. The CDR3 has 15 residues. Looked up from germline, CDR1 is SGHTS and CDR2 is YDEGEE. The CDR3 DNA is TGTGCCAGCAGCTCCGCGGGGGCCCTTCGCTACGAGCAGTACTTC. Amino acid sequence: CASSSAGALRYEQYF.

This chain uses TRBV7-9 with TRBJ2-7; TRBD2 aligns across 7 bases. This CDR3 contains 14 residues. V gave up 5 bases and J gave up 6 bases; unmatched junction bases: 10. The germline gives CDR1 SEHNR, CDR2 FQNEAQ (reference sequence). Written as DNA, the CDR3 is TGTGCCAGCAGCCCGCAAGGGAGGGACCGCGAGCAGTACTTC. This encodes CASSPQGRDREQYF.

The chain combines TRBV27 with TRBJ2-1; D may correspond to TRBD1 or TRBD2 (5 bases each). The CDR3 spans 13 residues. CDR1 and CDR2 (germline): MNHEY, SMNVEV (reference sequence). The ends were cut back, 2 bases at V and 7 bases at J, with 9 bases in the middle. CDR3 loop: CASSLRGRNEQFF. DNA of the CDR3: TGTGCCAGCAGTTTAAGGGGACGGAATGAGCAGTTCTTC.

This chain joins TRBV7-9 and TRBJ2-7; D gene uncertain. CDR1 is SEHNR, CDR2 FQNEAQ, per germline (reference sequence). The CDR3 sequence is 13 residues long. V was clipped by 4 bases and J by 7 bases, with 14 bases between them. Written as DNA, the CDR3 is TGTGCCAGCAGCTCCCTAGATTTGGGGGAGCAGTACTTC. Translated, it gives CASSSLDLGEQYF.

The chain carries TRBV2 and TRBJ1-2; D is unclear. Trimming removed 6 bases at V and 2 bases at J, with 10 bases between. CDR3 length: 13 amino acids. Germline V gene lookup returns CDR1 SNHLY and CDR2 FYNNEI. DNA of the CDR3: TGTGCCAGCAGATACACTGAGAACTATGGCTACACCTTC. Its protein is CASRYTENYGYTF.

V is TRBV7-3 and J is TRBJ2-2; D gene unclear. The germline V gene has CDR1 SGHTA and CDR2 FQGTGA. V dropped 4 bases and J dropped 7 bases, with 10 bases sitting between them. The CDR3 runs to 13 residues. This chain's CDR3 is CASSSRVGGELFF. The CDR3 DNA reads as TGTGCCAGCAGCTCAAGGGTTGGCGGGGAGCTGTTTTTT.

The V and J genes are TRBV5-4 and TRBJ2-2; TRBD1 agrees at 8 bases. The trim removed 4 bases at V and 0 bases at J, leaving 5 bases unmatched. The germline V gene encodes CDR1 SGHNT and CDR2 YYREEE (reference sequence). This CDR3 has 16 amino acids. CDR3 nucleotide sequence: TGTGCCAGCAGCATGAACAGGGGGGCGAACACCGGGGAGCTGTTTTTT. This translates into CASSMNRGANTGELFF.

The chain joins TRBV5-1 to TRBJ1-1, with 7 positions matching TRBD1. V gave up 4 bases and J gave up 1 base; unmatched junction bases: 7. CDR1 and CDR2 (germline): SGHRS, YFSETQ. There are 15 residues in the CDR3. CDR3 residues: CASSSEGQPNTEAFF. The CDR3 region has the DNA TGCGCCAGCAGCAGCGAGGGACAGCCGAACACTGAAGCTTTCTTT.

This sequence joins TRBV15 and TRBJ2-1; D is tentatively TRBD1 or TRBD2 (5 bases each). CDR1 LNHNV and CDR2 YYDKDF come from the germline V gene (reference sequence). The CDR3 loop spans 15 amino acids. V was pared by 3 bases and J by 2 bases, with 11 bases between. Written as DNA, the CDR3 is TGTGCCACCAGCAGTGAGCTGGGGGCCTACAATGAGCAGTTCTTC. Encoded protein: CATSSELGAYNEQFF.

This clone has a handful of counts. V gene TRBV9 combines with J gene TRBJ1-4; D perhaps matches TRBD1 (6 bases). CDR1 is SGDLS and CDR2 is YYNGEE in the germline V gene. V shed 2 bases and J shed 0 bases, with 20 bases lying between them. CDR3 length: 19 amino acids. CDR3 region: CASSVNPGAGLATNEKLFF. CDR3 DNA sequence: TGTGCCAGCAGCGTCAACCCAGGGGCTGGGCTTGCAACTAATGAAAAACTGTTTTTT.

The chain uses TRBV5-4 and TRBJ2-7, with D perhaps TRBD2 (6 bases). This CDR3 is 17 amino acids long. V lost 0 bases and J 2 bases, leaving 18 bases between the germline ends. The V gene's germline CDR1 is SGHNT and CDR2 YYREEE (reference sequence). The CDR3: CASSLAKWGDGAYEQYF. Here the CDR3 DNA reads TGTGCCAGCAGCTTGGCTAAGTGGGGGGACGGCGCCTACGAGCAGTACTTC.

The V and J genes are TRBV5-1 and TRBJ1-4; 7 bases fit TRBD1. Per the germline V gene, CDR1 is SGHRS and CDR2 is YFSETQ. V lost 4 bases, J lost 8 bases, and 11 bases stayed unmatched. The CDR3 length is 15 residues. CDR3 nucleotides: TGCGCCAGCAGCCTCTCCCAGGGGGGCGGGGAAAAACTGTTTTTT. Encoded protein: CASSLSQGGGEKLFF.

The chain employs TRBV5-1 and TRBJ2-7, with TRBD2 matching 8 bases. Trimming removed 6 bases from V and 2 bases from J; junction bases left unmatched: 13. In germline, CDR1 is SGHRS, CDR2 YFSETQ. The CDR3 runs to 16 residues. The CDR3 sequence is CASTAGTSKGTYEQYF. The DNA for the CDR3 is TGCGCCAGCACCGCCGGGACTAGTAAAGGAACCTACGAGCAGTACTTC. The variable domain in full, with the rest retrieved from reference TRBV5-1 and TRBJ2-7, is KAGVTQTPRYLIKTRGQQVTLSCSPISGHRSVSWYQQTPGQGLQFLFEYFSETQRNKGNFPGRFSGRQFSNSRSEMNVSTLELGDSALYLCASTAGTSKGTYEQYFGPGTRLTVT.

The CDR3 DNA is TGTGCCAGCAGTAAGACAGGGGGGGGCTCCTACGAGCAGTACTTC. This sequence encodes CASSKTGGGSYEQYF. The chain couples TRBV6-1 to TRBJ2-7, with 9 bases matching TRBD1. This CDR3 spans 15 amino acids. The germline V gene encodes CDR1 MNHNS and CDR2 SASEGT. With 5 bases clipped from V and 0 bases from J, the junction kept 5 bases outside the gene matches.

The chain has TRBV5-1 and TRBJ1-4, with a weak D call TRBD1 (5 bases). The germline V gene has CDR1 SGHRS and CDR2 YFSETQ. The CDR3 extends over 16 amino acids. V shed 4 bases and J shed 6 bases, with 19 bases lying between them. The DNA of the CDR3 is TGCGCCAGCAGCCCGGGAGTGGGGGGGATGGATGAAAAACTGTTTTTT. It is translated as CASSPGVGGMDEKLFF.